The clone carrying this TCR beta chain was recorded many times. Its specificity is not known. These data come from a study of naive and memory T cell subsets. General study results and limits: In CD4 and CD8 cells, diversity dropped from naive through EMRA. Naive repertoires, especially CD8, held a few larger clonotypes, possibly memory cells re-expressing CD45RA.

An equimolar mix of two oligonucleotides served as the beta constant-region primer for TRBC1 and TRBC2. Ligated cDNA was amplified by four rounds of PCR with nested alpha and beta constant-region primers and SP2. Ligation attached a single-stranded oligonucleotide with a 12-nucleotide UMI and the SP2 primer to the cDNA 3' end. TCRdb passed the UMI-ligation and nested PCR reads through MiXCR, listing each CDR3 protein once. This table has 150,000 or so distinct CDR3 sequences, approximately 22% appearing once. Sequential positive selection took CD4 T cells first, then CD8 T cells. Four subsets defined by CD45RA and CD27 were sorted after CD3, CD4, CD8 and live/dead staining. The source of this sequence is a human donor in good health. Sequenced: naive CD4+ T cells from blood.

The CDR3 coding sequence is TGCAGCGTTGAATCAGGGGTAAGCGAGCAGTACTTC. Amino acids: CSVESGVSEQYF. The chain joins TRBV29-1 to TRBJ2-7, with D possibly TRBD1 on 6 matching bases. The CDR3 contains 12 residues. Trimming took off 2 bases at V and 6 bases at J, with 11 bases between the two ends. Germline values: CDR1 SQVTM, CDR2 ANQGSEA.